These 18 T cell receptor beta chains were all obtained from the same sample, sequenced in a study of cytomegalovirus exposure and HLA in healthy donors. Researchers ran the PCR with 60 Vbeta and 13 Jbeta primers. Assay used: immunoSEQ multiplex PCR; TCRdb lists only in-frame clones, some missing. The sample comprises more than 140,000 clones, 70% to 85% of which are singletons, and 1.5% to 2.5% rests with the top ten. Sequenced: PBMCs. Receptor source: a woman aged 35 to 49 in good health and CMV-seronegative.

This clone came up a few times. This chain connects TRBV28 to TRBJ2-7; tentatively, D is TRBD2 (5 bases). V was clipped by 3 bases and J by 3 bases, with 24 bases between them. CDR1 is MDHEN and CDR2 is SYDVKM in the germline V gene. The CDR3 is made up of 18 amino acids. The CDR3 reads CASSFGYSWLAENYEQYF. The CDR3 nucleotides are TGTGCCAGCAGTTTCGGGTATTCTTGGCTAGCTGAAAACTACGAGCAGTACTTC.

V gene TRBV28 combines with J gene TRBJ2-7, with 8 bases lining up with TRBD2. Unmatched junction bases numbered 11, after V lost 4 bases and J lost 6 bases. CDR3 size: 15 residues. Germline V lookup: CDR1 MDHEN, CDR2 SYDVKM. CDR3 sequence (DNA): TGTGCCAGCAGTTCGATCGGGAGGGCCGGCGGCGAGCAGTACTTC. It yields the protein CASSSIGRAGGEQYF. Looking up the rest from reference TRBV28 and TRBJ2-7 gives the full variable domain: DVKVTQSSRYLVKRTGEKVFLECVQDMDHENMFWYRQDPGLGLRLIYFSYDVKMKEKGDIPEGYSVSREKKERFSLILESASTNQTSMYLCASSSIGRAGGEQYFGPGTRLTVT.

The CDR3 loop is CASTPWAGGTEAFF. The DNA for the CDR3 is TGTGCCAGTACCCCTTGGGCAGGGGGGACTGAAGCTTTCTTT. This sequence joins TRBV19 and TRBJ1-1, with TRBD1 matching 7 bases. Trimming cost V 7 bases and J 5 bases; bases outside gene matches: 10. Germline V gene sequence: CDR1 LNHDA, CDR2 SQIVND (reference sequence). The CDR3 sequence is 14 residues long.

About this clone: One junction end does not reproduce the germline sequence, and a read error may be involved. The chain is built from TRBV9 and TRBJ2-3; weak D call: TRBD1 (6 bases). Germline V gene sequence: CDR1 SGDLS, CDR2 YYNGEE. The CDR3 runs to 14 residues. The CDR3, as DNA: TGTGCCGGCAGAGGACAGTCTGTCACAGATACGCAGTATTTT. Translation: CAGRGQSVTDTQYF.

This chain connects TRBV6-1 to TRBJ2-1; 8 nucleotides agree with TRBD2. The V segment lost 3 bases and the J segment 3 bases; nucleotides outside the gene matches: 1. CDR3 length: 14 residues. Germline lookup yields CDR1 MNHNS and CDR2 SASEGT. The CDR3 nucleotides are TGTGCCAGCAGTGATACTAGCGGCTACAATGAGCAGTTCTTC. It translates to CASSDTSGYNEQFF.

This clone appeared a single time. This rearrangement joins TRBV5-1 to TRBJ2-3; tentatively, D is TRBD2 (6 bases). The CDR3 loop spans 18 amino acids. With 0 bases removed from V and 4 bases from J, the gap between germline ends came to 21 bases. Germline-derived CDR1 and CDR2 are SGHRS and YFSETQ. As DNA, the CDR3 is TGCGCCAGCAGCTTGGCCTCGGGACTCCCTTTAAGTGCAGATACGCAGTATTTT. As protein: CASSLASGLPLSADTQYF. Full variable domain (outside the CDR3, taken from reference TRBV5-1 and TRBJ2-3): KAGVTQTPRYLIKTRGQQVTLSCSPISGHRSVSWYQQTPGQGLQFLFEYFSETQRNKGNFPGRFSGRQFSNSRSEMNVSTLELGDSALYLCASSLASGLPLSADTQYFGPGTRLTVL.

The chain joins TRBV7-3 to TRBJ1-2, with D possibly matching TRBD1 (6 bases). CDR3 size: 15 residues. The V end lost 4 bases, the J end lost 5 bases, and 17 bases lay between the germline ends. Germline CDR1 reads SGHTA; CDR2 reads FQGTGA. The CDR3 sequence is CASSSSRTVKYGYTF. DNA for the CDR3: TGTGCCAGCAGCTCCTCCAGGACAGTAAAGTATGGCTACACCTTC.

This chain uses TRBV27 with TRBJ2-7; TRBD2 matches at 7 bases. This CDR3 spans 13 amino acids. V dropped 6 bases and J dropped 4; count of bases not matched to a gene: 6. In germline, CDR1 is MNHEY, CDR2 SMNVEV (reference sequence). For the CDR3, the DNA is TGTGCCAGCAGAGGACTAGAGTCGTACGAGCAGTACTTC. This encodes CASRGLESYEQYF.

The chain links TRBV5-1 to TRBJ1-2, with D possibly TRBD1 on 6 matching bases. The V gene's germline CDR1 is SGHRS and CDR2 YFSETQ. This CDR3 contains 14 residues. V was clipped by 0 bases and J by 8 bases, with 14 bases between them. The CDR3 nucleotides read TGCGCCAGCAGCTTGGCCGAACAGGGATACGGCTACACCTTC. Amino acids: CASSLAEQGYGYTF.

V and J are TRBV9 and TRBJ2-3; D gene unclear. V was cut by 0 bases and J by 1 base, with 12 bases left in between. The CDR3 length is 16 residues. The germline CDR1 and CDR2 sequences are SGDLS and YYNGEE. The CDR3 is CASSVVKPSCTDTQYF. CDR3 coding DNA: TGTGCCAGCAGCGTAGTAAAGCCCTCTTGCACAGATACGCAGTATTTT. The entire variable domain, with the rest obtained from reference TRBV9 and TRBJ2-3, is as follows: DSGVTQTPKHLITATGQRVTLRCSPRSGDLSVYWYQQSLDQGLQFLIQYYNGEERAKGNILERFSAQQFPDLHSELNLSSLELGDSALYFCASSVVKPSCTDTQYFGPGTRLTVL.

A note on this clone: One end of the junction varies from germline; a read error may be responsible. The gene calls are TRBV5-8 and TRBJ1-1, with 8 bases that match TRBD1. Germline V gives CDR1 SGHTS, CDR2 YDEGEE. This CDR3 spans 16 amino acids. CDR3 in DNA: TGTACCAGCACCCATGGACAGGGTTTGATTTCGGGTGAAGCTTTCTTT. Translation gives CTSTHGQGLISGEAFF.

The gene calls are TRBV5-1 and TRBJ2-1; 8 nucleotides line up with TRBD1. This CDR3 region has 16 residues. Losses at the gene ends were 4 bases for V and 1 base for J; bases not matched to a gene: 7. Germline assignment: CDR1 SGHRS and CDR2 YFSETQ. The CDR3 loop reads CASSPMTGDSYNEQFF. The DNA of the CDR3 is TGCGCCAGCAGCCCAATGACAGGGGATTCCTACAATGAGCAGTTCTTC.

This clone has more than one count but fewer than ten. The chain joins TRBV27 to TRBJ2-7, with TRBD2 matching 11 bases. CDR1 and CDR2 (germline): MNHEY, SMNVEV (reference sequence). V dropped 2 bases and J dropped 0; count of bases not matched to a gene: 9. The CDR3 totals 18 residues. CDR3 sequence: CASSLKGTGLADSYEQYF. CDR3 in DNA: TGTGCCAGCAGTTTAAAGGGGACGGGACTAGCGGACTCCTACGAGCAGTACTTC.

The CDR3, as DNA: TGTGCCAGCTCACCCCAGCGTAACACTGAAGCTTTCTTT. Its protein product is CASSPQRNTEAFF. The J gene is TRBJ1-1, the V gene TRBV18; D is undetermined. The germline V gene encodes CDR1 KGHSH and CDR2 LQKENI. Trimming stripped 3 bases from V and 2 bases from J, with 7 bases between. CDR3 size: 13 residues.

The chain has TRBV14 and TRBJ2-3, with 11 bases matching TRBD2. Unmatched junction bases numbered 3, after V lost 4 bases and J lost 3 bases. This CDR3 spans 15 amino acids. Per germline, CDR1 SGHDN and CDR2 FVKESK. CDR3 residues: CASSLLAGGTDTQYF. CDR3 bases: TGTGCCAGCAGCCTCCTAGCGGGAGGAACAGATACGCAGTATTTT.

The rearrangement joins TRBV7-8 to TRBJ2-7, with 11 bases matching TRBD2. Trimming at V came to 4 bases and at J to 3 bases, leaving 5 bases not matched to a gene. CDR1 SGHVS and CDR2 FQNEAQ come from the germline V gene. The CDR3 sequence is 15 residues long. CDR3 nucleotides: TGTGCCAGCAGCTCGGGGACTAGCGGCTTCTACGAGCAGTACTTC. Residues: CASSSGTSGFYEQYF.

The rearrangement joins TRBV10-1 to TRBJ2-3; TRBD2 matches 11 bases. The J segment lost 2 bases and the V segment lost 6 bases, leaving 4 bases of the junction unmatched. The germline CDR1 and CDR2 sequences are WNHNN and SYGVQD (reference sequence). This CDR3 is 15 amino acids long. The CDR3 loop reads CASRKTSGDTDTQYF. The CDR3 bases are TGCGCCAGCAGAAAGACTAGCGGGGACACAGATACGCAGTATTTT.

The V and J genes are TRBV4-1 and TRBJ2-7; D may be TRBD2 (5 bases). CDR1 and CDR2 from the germline V gene are MGHRA and YSYEKL. This CDR3 is built from 15 residues. The V end lost 1 base, the J end lost 3 bases, and 13 bases lay between the germline ends. The CDR3 nucleotides are TGCGCCAGCAGCCAAGTGAGGGATCTTCGCTACGAGCAGTACTTC. It codes for CASSQVRDLRYEQYF.